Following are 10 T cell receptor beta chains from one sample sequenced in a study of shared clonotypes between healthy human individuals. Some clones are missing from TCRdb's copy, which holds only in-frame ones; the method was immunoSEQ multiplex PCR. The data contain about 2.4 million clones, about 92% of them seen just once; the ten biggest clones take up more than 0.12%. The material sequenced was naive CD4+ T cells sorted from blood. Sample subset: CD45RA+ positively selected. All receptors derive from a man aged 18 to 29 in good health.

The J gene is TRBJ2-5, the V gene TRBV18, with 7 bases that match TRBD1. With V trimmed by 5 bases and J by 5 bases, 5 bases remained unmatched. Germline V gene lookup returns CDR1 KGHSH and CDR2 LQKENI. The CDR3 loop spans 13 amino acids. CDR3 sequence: CASSLQGLETQYF. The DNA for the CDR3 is TGTGCCAGCTCATTACAGGGGTTGGAGACCCAGTACTTC.

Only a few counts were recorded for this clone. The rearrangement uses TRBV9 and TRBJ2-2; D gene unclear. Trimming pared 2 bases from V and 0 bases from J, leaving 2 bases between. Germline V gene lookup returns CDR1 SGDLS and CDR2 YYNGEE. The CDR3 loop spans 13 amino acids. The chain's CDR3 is CASSVTNTGELFF. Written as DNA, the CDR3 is TGTGCCAGCAGCGTGACGAACACCGGGGAGCTGTTTTTT.

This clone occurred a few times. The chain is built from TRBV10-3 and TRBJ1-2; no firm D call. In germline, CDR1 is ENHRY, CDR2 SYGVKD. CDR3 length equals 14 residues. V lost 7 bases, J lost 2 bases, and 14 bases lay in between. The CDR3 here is CAITQTESNYGYTF. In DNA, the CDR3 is TGTGCCATCACACAGACGGAGTCGAACTATGGCTACACCTTC.

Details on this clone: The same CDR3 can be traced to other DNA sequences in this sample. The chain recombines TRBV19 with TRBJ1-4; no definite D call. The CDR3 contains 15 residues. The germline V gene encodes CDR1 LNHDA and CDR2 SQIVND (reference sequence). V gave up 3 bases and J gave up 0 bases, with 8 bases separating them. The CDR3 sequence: CASSISSATNEKLFF. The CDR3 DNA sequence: TGTGCCAGTAGTATTAGCAGCGCAACTAATGAAAAACTGTTTTTT.

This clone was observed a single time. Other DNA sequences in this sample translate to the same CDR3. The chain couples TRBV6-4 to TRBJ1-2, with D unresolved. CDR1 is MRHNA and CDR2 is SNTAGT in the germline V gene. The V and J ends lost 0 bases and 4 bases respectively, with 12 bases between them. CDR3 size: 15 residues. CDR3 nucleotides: TGTGCCAGCAGTGACTCGAGTGCGCGGGGCTATGGCTACACCTTC. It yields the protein CASSDSSARGYGYTF.

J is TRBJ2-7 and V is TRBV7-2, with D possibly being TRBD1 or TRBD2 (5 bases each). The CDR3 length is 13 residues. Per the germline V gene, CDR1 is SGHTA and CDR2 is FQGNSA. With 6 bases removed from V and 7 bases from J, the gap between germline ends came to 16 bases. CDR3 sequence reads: CASSSRGRGEQYF. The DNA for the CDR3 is TGTGCCAGCAGTTCCCGGGGCCGGGGAGAGCAGTACTTC.

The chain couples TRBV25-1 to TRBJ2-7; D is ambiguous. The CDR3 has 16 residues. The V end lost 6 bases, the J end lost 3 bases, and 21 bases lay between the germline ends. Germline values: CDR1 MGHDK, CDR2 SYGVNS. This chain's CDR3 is CASSPVGRTSNYEQYF. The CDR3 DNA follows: TGTGCCAGCAGCCCCGTGGGCCGAACATCCAACTACGAGCAGTACTTC.

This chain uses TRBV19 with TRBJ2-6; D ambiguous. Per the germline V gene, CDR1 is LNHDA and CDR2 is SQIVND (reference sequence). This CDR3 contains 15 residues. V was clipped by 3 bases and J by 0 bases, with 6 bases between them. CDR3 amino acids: CASSITTSGANVLTF. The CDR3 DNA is TGTGCCAGTAGTATTACAACCTCTGGGGCCAACGTCCTGACTTTC. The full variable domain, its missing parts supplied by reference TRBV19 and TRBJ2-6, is DGGITQSPKYLFRKEGQNVTLSCEQNLNHDAMYWYRQDPGQGLRLIYYSQIVNDFQKGDIAEGYSVSREKKESFPLTVTSAQKNPTAFYLCASSITTSGANVLTFGAGSRLTVL.

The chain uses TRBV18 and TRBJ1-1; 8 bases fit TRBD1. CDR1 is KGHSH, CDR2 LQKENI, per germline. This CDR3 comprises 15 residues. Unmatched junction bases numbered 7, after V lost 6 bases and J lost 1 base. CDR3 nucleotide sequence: TGTGCCAGCTCCAAGGACAGGGTGGAGAACACTGAAGCTTTCTTT. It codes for CASSKDRVENTEAFF.

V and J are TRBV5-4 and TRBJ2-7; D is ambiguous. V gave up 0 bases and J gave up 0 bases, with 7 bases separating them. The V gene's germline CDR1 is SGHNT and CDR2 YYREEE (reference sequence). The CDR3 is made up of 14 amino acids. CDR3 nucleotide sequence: TGTGCCAGCAGCTTGGGGCAGGTCTCCTACGAGCAGTACTTC. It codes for CASSLGQVSYEQYF.